This TCR beta chain was found in a study of graft-versus-host responses after intestinal transplantation. The repertoire was sequenced with immunoSEQ multiplex PCR; TCRdb's copy has only in-frame clones and lacks some. The sample lists about 25,000 clones, more than 75% occurring once. Turning to this clone: Its target is not known.

This material consisted of unstimulated CD8+ T cells sorted from spleen or lymph node cells, taken before transplant. This clonotype originated in a human donor who was the organ donor for an intestinal transplant.

The CDR3, as DNA: TGTGCCAGCAGCTTGGTCTCGGGGACTCTCTACAATGAGCAGTTCTTC. Its protein product is CASSLVSGTLYNEQFF. This chain links TRBV5-4 with TRBJ2-1, with D tentatively TRBD2 (6 bases). CDR1 is SGHNT and CDR2 is YYREEE in the germline V gene (reference sequence). Trimming shortened V by 0 bases and J by 3 bases, and 13 bases separated the two germline ends. This CDR3 is 16 amino acids long.